These 21 T cell receptor beta chains came from one sample sequenced in a study of post-analysis software for immune sequencing data. Study-wide points: Compared with controls, patients had more of 4 or 5 TRBV segments, including TRBV5-6, TRBV5-1 and TRBV20-1.

TCR beta libraries were prepared from cDNA with unique molecular identifiers. TCRdb passed the PCR reads through MiXCR, listing each CDR3 protein once. This sample has approximately 160,000 distinct CDR3 sequences; about 29% occur once, and the top ten carry approximately 1.6%. These receptors' antigens are unknown. The sequenced sample consisted of blood. The receptors stem from a girl under 18 with multiple sclerosis.

This clonotype has more than one count but fewer than ten. The genes are TRBV12-3 or TRBV12-4 and TRBJ2-7; no reliable D call. This CDR3 contains 13 residues. V was shortened by 3 bases and J by 5 bases, with 11 bases between the two germline ends. CDR3 sequence: CASSFASRHEQYF. CDR3 DNA sequence: TGTGCCAGCAGTTTCGCTAGTAGGCACGAGCAGTACTTC.

This chain links TRBV7-9 with TRBJ2-1, with D maybe TRBD1 (6 bases). The CDR3 extends over 13 amino acids. The germline V gene encodes CDR1 SEHNR and CDR2 FQNEAQ (reference sequence). The ends were cut back, 9 bases at V and 0 bases at J, with 9 bases in the middle. CDR3 loop: CARQGSSYNEQFF. The DNA of the CDR3 is TGTGCCAGACAGGGTAGCTCCTACAATGAGCAGTTCTTC.

This rearrangement joins TRBV24-1 to TRBJ1-5; the D is unclear. This CDR3 has 14 residues. Trimming removed 5 bases at V and 3 bases at J, with 10 bases between. CDR1 KGHDR and CDR2 SFDVKD come from the germline V gene. The CDR3 DNA follows: TGTGCCACCAGTGGGTACCGGGACAATCAGCCCCAGCATTTT. This codes for CATSGYRDNQPQHF.

The chain has TRBV6-5 and TRBJ1-4, with no clear D. V was clipped by 2 bases and J by 1 base, with 5 bases between them. CDR1 is MNHEY and CDR2 is SVGAGI in the germline V gene. CDR3 length: 14 residues. The CDR3 nucleotides read TGTGCCAGCAGTTACCGGGAAACTAATGAAAAACTGTTTTTT. Translated, it gives CASSYRETNEKLFF.

This clonotype showed up many times. The chain joins TRBV3-1 to TRBJ2-7, with TRBD1 matching over 9 bases. The CDR3 is made up of 15 amino acids. Germline V gene sequence: CDR1 LGHDT, CDR2 YNNKEL (reference sequence). With 4 bases clipped from V and 4 bases from J, the junction kept 8 bases outside the gene matches. CDR3 loop: CASSPRLDRGYEQYF. DNA of the CDR3: TGTGCCAGCAGCCCTAGGTTGGACAGGGGTTACGAGCAGTACTTC.

This clonotype came up many times. This chain connects TRBV20-1 to TRBJ1-2; D unresolved. The germline CDR1 and CDR2 sequences are DFQATT and SNEGSKA (reference sequence). The ends were cut back, 5 bases at V and 8 bases at J, with 15 bases in the middle. The CDR3 totals 12 residues. Here the CDR3 reads CSASRWARGYTF. CDR3 sequence (DNA): TGCAGTGCTTCCAGATGGGCTCGAGGCTACACCTTC.

This clonotype was recorded at least ten times. V usage is TRBV29-1 and J usage is TRBJ2-1, with TRBD2 matching over 11 bases. Germline CDR1 and CDR2: SQVTM and ANQGSEA. V lost 6 bases to trimming and J lost 8 bases; unmatched junction nucleotides: 15. The CDR3 runs to 16 residues. As DNA, the CDR3 is TGCAGCGTCGTTACGTCCGGGACTAGCGGCGGCGATGAGCAGTTCTTC. This encodes CSVVTSGTSGGDEQFF.

The chain has TRBV5-1 and TRBJ2-1, with D perhaps matching TRBD1 (5 bases). Trimming took off 2 bases at V and 6 bases at J, with 15 bases between the two ends. Germline lookup yields CDR1 SGHRS and CDR2 YFSETQ. The CDR3 extends over 15 amino acids. CDR3 amino acids: CASSFATQGPNEQFF. Here the CDR3 DNA reads TGCGCCAGCAGCTTCGCCACCCAGGGTCCCAATGAGCAGTTCTTC.

The V and J genes are TRBV4-1 and TRBJ2-7; a possible D gene is TRBD2 (6 bases). CDR3 size: 16 residues. The V and J ends lost 2 bases and 7 bases respectively, with 21 bases between them. Germline assignment: CDR1 MGHRA and CDR2 YSYEKL. The CDR3 nucleotides read TGCGCCAGCAGCCAAACGCGACTAGTTCAGTATGGTGAGCAGTACTTC. The encoded protein is CASSQTRLVQYGEQYF.

The rearrangement joins TRBV2 to TRBJ2-5; 10 bases map to TRBD2. CDR1 SNHLY and CDR2 FYNNEI come from the germline V gene. The CDR3 contains 16 residues. Unmatched junction bases numbered 18, after V lost 10 bases and J lost 7 bases. CDR3 loop: CATRPFGLAASGTQYF. The CDR3 coding sequence is TGTGCCACCCGGCCATTCGGACTAGCGGCATCCGGGACCCAGTACTTC.

This clonotype was counted a few times. The V and J genes are TRBV12-3 or TRBV12-4 and TRBJ1-2; 7 bases are shared with TRBD1. With V trimmed by 8 bases and J by 2 bases, 8 bases remained unmatched. The CDR3 length is 14 residues. The chain's CDR3 is CASGTPGQNYGYTF. CDR3 nucleotides: TGTGCCAGCGGTACACCGGGACAGAACTATGGCTACACCTTC.

This sequence joins TRBV24-1 and TRBJ1-2; no clear D. Germline V gene data show CDR1 as KGHDR and CDR2 as SFDVKD. The CDR3 extends over 13 amino acids. Between the trimmed V and J ends, which lost 3 bases and 3 bases, there was a span of 7 bases. The CDR3 region has the DNA TGTGCCACCAGTGATCTCCTTGACTATGGCTACACCTTC. Translating it yields CATSDLLDYGYTF.

The table lists this clonotype with a few counts. The V gene is TRBV5-1, the J gene TRBJ2-1; 10 nucleotides match TRBD2. The germline V gene encodes CDR1 SGHRS and CDR2 YFSETQ. Trimming took 8 bases from V and 7 from J; bases not matched to a gene: 3. The CDR3 is 12 amino acids. CDR3 protein: CASSTSGNEQFF. The DNA of the CDR3 is TGCGCCAGTTCGACTAGCGGGAATGAGCAGTTCTTC. Full variable domain (missing parts from reference TRBV5-1 and TRBJ2-1): KAGVTQTPRYLIKTRGQQVTLSCSPISGHRSVSWYQQTPGQGLQFLFEYFSETQRNKGNFPGRFSGRQFSNSRSEMNVSTLELGDSALYLCASSTSGNEQFFGPGTRLTVL.

The gene calls are TRBV5-1 and TRBJ2-1; D unclear. This CDR3 is 16 amino acids long. V lost 0 bases, J lost 7 bases, and 17 bases lay in between. Germline values: CDR1 SGHRS, CDR2 YFSETQ. CDR3 region: CASSLAVVDLLNEQFF. In nucleotides, the CDR3 is TGCGCCAGCAGCTTGGCCGTAGTGGACCTCCTTAATGAGCAGTTCTTC.

The chain carries TRBV9 and TRBJ2-7; D is uncertain. Trimming pared 3 bases from V and 7 bases from J, leaving 14 bases between. This CDR3 is 13 amino acids long. Germline CDR1 reads SGDLS; CDR2 reads YYNGEE. In DNA form, the CDR3 reads TGTGCCAGCAGCGCTGGGCTTTCGAGTGAGCAGTACTTC. Protein: CASSAGLSSEQYF.

This clonotype showed up just a few times. This rearrangement joins TRBV12-3 or TRBV12-4 to TRBJ1-4; D remains ambiguous. Deletions cut 3 bases from V and 8 bases from J, with 13 bases between. The CDR3 loop spans 14 amino acids. The CDR3 sequence is CASSFEGEGEKLFF. The CDR3 bases are TGTGCCAGCAGTTTCGAGGGCGAGGGAGAAAAACTGTTTTTT.

As regards this clonotype: A read error may be the cause here, since a much bigger clone is one base away. The chain joins TRBV27 to TRBJ2-3; no definite D call. CDR1 and CDR2 (germline): MNHEY, SMNVEV (reference sequence). This CDR3 comprises 14 residues. V lost 4 bases and J 4 bases, leaving 12 bases between the germline ends. This chain's CDR3 is CASSWSDDPDTQYF. For the CDR3, the DNA is TGTGCCAGCAGTTGGAGCGACGACCCAGATACGCAGTATTTT.

This clonotype was counted a few times. CDR3 DNA sequence: TGTGCCAGCAGACGACACAACCAAGAGACCCAGTACTTC. Its translation: CASRRHNQETQYF. The gene calls are TRBV27 and TRBJ2-5, with D unclear. CDR1 and CDR2 (germline): MNHEY, SMNVEV (reference sequence). The CDR3 length is 13 residues. The germline V and J ends were trimmed by 6 bases and 0 bases, with 8 bases remaining between them.

The chain couples TRBV7-8 to TRBJ2-1; D ambiguous. Per the germline V gene, CDR1 is SGHVS and CDR2 is FQNEAQ. The V gene lost 0 bases and the J gene lost 4 bases, with 4 bases spanning the gap. CDR3 size: 13 residues. The CDR3 bases are TGTGCCAGCAGCTTAGCTCAGTACAATGAGCAGTTCTTC. It translates to CASSLAQYNEQFF.

The J gene is TRBJ2-5, the V gene TRBV19, with 7 bases identical to TRBD1. Germline CDR1 is LNHDA and CDR2 is SQIVND (reference sequence). Trimming removed 4 bases from V and 2 bases from J; junction bases left unmatched: 4. The CDR3 is made up of 14 amino acids. The CDR3 sequence: CASSSNRGQETQYF. As DNA, the CDR3 is TGTGCCAGTAGTAGTAACAGGGGACAAGAGACCCAGTACTTC.

Regarding this clonotype: This could be a read error, since a much larger clone is one nucleotide away. This chain joins TRBV25-1 and TRBJ2-7; D perhaps matches TRBD1 (5 bases). Judging by the DNA end, TRBJ2-4 fits better; the J call may be wrong. The CDR3 consists of 12 residues. Germline V gives CDR1 MGHDK, CDR2 SYGVNS. The CDR3: CASRPPGNIQYF. Written as DNA, the CDR3 is TGTGCCAGCCGCCCCCCAGGGAACATTCAGTACTTC.